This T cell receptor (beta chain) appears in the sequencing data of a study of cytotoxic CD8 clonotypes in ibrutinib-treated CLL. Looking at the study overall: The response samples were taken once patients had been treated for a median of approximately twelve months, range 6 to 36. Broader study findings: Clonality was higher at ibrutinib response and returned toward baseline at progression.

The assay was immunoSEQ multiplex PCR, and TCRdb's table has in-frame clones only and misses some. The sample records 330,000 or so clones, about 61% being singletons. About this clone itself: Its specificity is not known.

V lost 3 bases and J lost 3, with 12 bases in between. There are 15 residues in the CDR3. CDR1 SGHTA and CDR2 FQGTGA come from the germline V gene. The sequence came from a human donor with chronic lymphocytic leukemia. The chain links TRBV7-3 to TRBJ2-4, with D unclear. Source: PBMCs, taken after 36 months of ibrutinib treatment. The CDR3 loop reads CASSLSNLGKNIQYF. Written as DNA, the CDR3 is TGTGCCAGCAGCTTGTCGAACTTGGGCAAAAACATTCAGTACTTC.